What follows are 32 T cell receptor beta chains derived from one specimen sequenced in a study of cytomegalovirus exposure and HLA in healthy donors. Produced via immunoSEQ multiplex PCR; TCRdb's table is partial and in-frame only. The data show about 130,000 clones, with 89% seen just once and 1.2% held by the top ten. The sample comprised PBMCs. These receptors all come from a woman in her late teens or twenties in good health and CMV-seronegative.

This CDR3 reads CASSPGQGALRSGYTF. Written as DNA, the CDR3 is TGTGCCAGCAGCCCAGGACAGGGTGCGTTGAGGAGTGGCTACACCTTC. This chain links TRBV11-2 with TRBJ1-2; 8 bases line up with TRBD1. In germline, CDR1 is SGHAT, CDR2 FQNNGV. V gave up 5 bases and J gave up 7 bases; unmatched junction bases: 15. The CDR3 is 16 amino acids.

The V gene is TRBV4-1, the J gene TRBJ1-2; possibly TRBD1 for D (6 bases). Trimming removed 1 base from V and 2 bases from J, with 14 bases in between. This CDR3 is 16 amino acids long. Germline V CDR1 and CDR2: MGHRA, YSYEKL. CDR3 loop: CASSQVSPGVNYGYTF. The CDR3 bases are TGCGCCAGCAGCCAAGTTTCGCCAGGGGTAAACTATGGCTACACCTTC.

This chain links TRBV15 with TRBJ2-5; TRBD1 matches 10 bases. V gave up 3 bases and J gave up 0 bases; unmatched junction bases: 1. Germline CDR1 LNHNV, CDR2 YYDKDF (reference sequence). The CDR3 sequence is 15 residues long. The CDR3 DNA is TGTGCCACCAGCAGGGGGACAGGGGACCAAGAGACCCAGTACTTC. Translation: CATSRGTGDQETQYF.

The gene calls are TRBV5-1 and TRBJ1-2; D might be TRBD1 (5 bases). Looked up from germline, CDR1 is SGHRS and CDR2 is YFSETQ. V lost 0 bases to trimming and J lost 3 bases, with 12 bases between them. The length of the CDR3 is 15 residues. This CDR3 is CASSLDRGADYGYTF. The CDR3 coding sequence is TGCGCCAGCAGCTTGGATAGGGGCGCCGACTATGGCTACACCTTC.

The J gene is TRBJ2-1, the V gene TRBV5-1; D is ambiguous. With 3 bases removed from V and 4 bases from J, the gap between germline ends came to 17 bases. The CDR3 sequence is 16 residues long. CDR1 and CDR2 from the germline V gene are SGHRS and YFSETQ. This chain's CDR3 is CASSSNPTPAYNEQFF. Written as DNA, the CDR3 is TGCGCCAGCAGCTCGAATCCTACCCCCGCGTACAATGAGCAGTTCTTC.

In this sample, this clone turned up once. The rearrangement uses TRBV5-6 and TRBJ1-2; D is unresolved. The CDR3 spans 14 residues. The germline V gene has CDR1 SGHDT and CDR2 YYEEEE. Deletions cut 2 bases from V and 10 bases from J, with 18 bases between. The CDR3 DNA reads as TGTGCCAGCAGCTTAATAGTCAACCCTACTCACTACACCTTC. This sequence encodes CASSLIVNPTHYTF.

CDR3 sequence (DNA): TGTGCCAGCAGTGAATCTGGGGGGTGGGGCTACACCTTC. As protein: CASSESGGWGYTF. The rearrangement links TRBV6-1 to TRBJ1-2; D might be TRBD1 (5 bases). The V gene lost 2 bases and the J gene lost 8 bases, with 12 bases spanning the gap. There are 13 residues in the CDR3. The germline gives CDR1 MNHNS, CDR2 SASEGT.

The gene calls are TRBV10-1 and TRBJ2-7; TRBD1 matches at 7 bases. This CDR3 has 13 residues. The V gene's germline CDR1 is WNHNN and CDR2 SYGVQD (reference sequence). Losses at the gene ends were 5 bases for V and 7 bases for J; bases not matched to a gene: 8. In DNA form, the CDR3 reads TGCGCCAGCAGTCGGGGACAGACTGGGGAGCAGTACTTC. As protein: CASSRGQTGEQYF.

The genes are TRBV18 and TRBJ1-1; D is undetermined. CDR3 size: 14 residues. V was cut by 4 bases and J by 4 bases, with 13 bases left in between. Germline V gene data show CDR1 as KGHSH and CDR2 as LQKENI. The CDR3 reads CASSRGRESTEAFF. The CDR3 DNA follows: TGTGCCAGCTCACGCGGACGGGAGAGCACTGAAGCTTTCTTT.

The chain has TRBV7-7 and TRBJ1-4; D might be TRBD1 (5 bases). This CDR3 has 15 amino acids. V was shortened by 5 bases and J by 3 bases, with 13 bases between the two germline ends. The germline V gene has CDR1 SSHAT and CDR2 FNYEAQ (reference sequence). The CDR3 sequence: CASSARRGSNEKLFF. In DNA form, the CDR3 reads TGTGCCAGCAGCGCTCGGAGGGGATCTAATGAAAAACTGTTTTTT.

The chain carries TRBV5-1 and TRBJ2-3, with a weak D call TRBD1 (6 bases). The CDR3 length is 19 residues. The V and J ends lost 0 bases and 1 base respectively, with 21 bases between them. Looked up from germline, CDR1 is SGHRS and CDR2 is YFSETQ. CDR3 in DNA: TGCGCCAGCAGCTTGGCCGGGCGAAGGGGGATCTATGGCACAGATACGCAGTATTTT. Protein sequence: CASSLAGRRGIYGTDTQYF.

This sequence joins TRBV12-5 and TRBJ2-1; weak D call: TRBD2 (5 bases). The CDR3 is made up of 11 amino acids. The V and J ends lost 7 bases and 7 bases respectively, with 8 bases between them. Germline V gene lookup returns CDR1 LGHNT and CDR2 FRNRAP. CDR3 coding DNA: TGTGCTAGTGCCCGGACTAATGAGCAGTTCTTC. It translates to CASARTNEQFF.

V gene TRBV10-3 combines with J gene TRBJ1-5; the D gene is possibly TRBD1 (6 bases). V was cut by 5 bases and J by 0 bases, with 26 bases left in between. Germline V gene lookup returns CDR1 ENHRY and CDR2 SYGVKD. This CDR3 contains 20 residues. CDR3 sequence reads: CAISRQVRSQGGISNQPQHF. The CDR3 nucleotides are TGTGCCATCAGTCGACAGGTTCGGAGCCAAGGTGGTATTAGCAATCAGCCCCAGCATTTT.

This chain connects TRBV5-6 to TRBJ2-3; unclear D gene. The germline CDR1 and CDR2 sequences are SGHDT and YYEEEE. CDR3 length: 15 residues. V was shortened by 4 bases and J by 2 bases, with 14 bases between the two germline ends. DNA of the CDR3: TGTGCCAGCAGCCCGCGTCAAACTCACACAGATACGCAGTATTTT. Encoded protein: CASSPRQTHTDTQYF.

The V call is TRBV7-8, the J call TRBJ2-7; 7 bases are a match to TRBD1. The CDR3 length is 14 residues. In germline, CDR1 is SGHVS, CDR2 FQNEAQ. Trimming at V came to 5 bases and at J to 0 bases, leaving 4 bases not matched to a gene. CDR3 in DNA: TGTGCCAGCAGCGTTTACAGGGGCTCCTACGAGCAGTACTTC. Translating it yields CASSVYRGSYEQYF.

The J gene is TRBJ1-5, the V gene TRBV4-2, with a possible D match to TRBD1 (5 bases). Germline V gene data show CDR1 as LGHNA and CDR2 as YNFKEQ. V lost 0 bases and J 5 bases, leaving 11 bases between the germline ends. This CDR3 is built from 15 residues. The CDR3 reads CASSQEIGGDQPQHF. The CDR3 DNA reads TGTGCCAGCAGCCAAGAAATTGGGGGGGATCAGCCCCAGCATTTT.

V and J are TRBV5-1 and TRBJ2-3, with TRBD1 matching 7 bases. Trimming took 1 base from V and 5 from J; bases not matched to a gene: 7. The CDR3 extends over 15 amino acids. Germline lookup yields CDR1 SGHRS and CDR2 YFSETQ. The CDR3 loop reads CASSLSPQGVDTQYF. The CDR3, as DNA: TGCGCCAGCAGCTTGTCTCCCCAGGGGGTAGATACGCAGTATTTT.

V usage is TRBV5-4 and J usage is TRBJ1-4; D unclear. Trimming took 7 bases from V and 3 from J, leaving 16 bases between them. The CDR3 sequence is 15 residues long. The germline CDR1 and CDR2 sequences are SGHNT and YYREEE (reference sequence). CDR3 bases: TGTGCCAGCGGGGAGACCGGGTCCCCTAATGAAAAACTGTTTTTT. Its translation: CASGETGSPNEKLFF.

The chain links TRBV6-1 to TRBJ2-5; 8 nucleotides align to TRBD1. In germline, CDR1 is MNHNS, CDR2 SASEGT. Trimming removed 6 bases from V and 5 bases from J; junction bases left unmatched: 17. There are 17 residues in the CDR3. DNA for the CDR3: TGTGCCAGCAGCGAAAGGCGTGCAGGGGGCACGTATGAGACCCAGTACTTC. Its translation is CASSERRAGGTYETQYF.

The chain carries TRBV5-1 and TRBJ1-3; D unclear. Per the germline V gene, CDR1 is SGHRS and CDR2 is YFSETQ. Trimming pared 0 bases from V and 0 bases from J, leaving 7 bases between. The CDR3 is 15 residues long. As DNA, the CDR3 is TGCGCCAGCAGCTTGGAGCCGATCTCTGGAAACACCATATATTTT. The encoded protein is CASSLEPISGNTIYF.

The V and J genes are TRBV29-1 and TRBJ2-3, with D tentatively TRBD1 (5 bases). Looked up from germline, CDR1 is SQVTM and CDR2 is ANQGSEA. V lost 5 bases to trimming and J lost 8 bases, with 29 bases between them. The CDR3 extends over 17 amino acids. This chain's CDR3 is CSVLALVHPGYLGTQYF. The CDR3 nucleotides are TGCAGCGTTCTTGCTCTGGTACACCCAGGGTATCTGGGTACGCAGTATTTT.

This clone has a single count. V is TRBV5-4 and J is TRBJ1-2; 9 bases are a match to TRBD1. CDR3 size: 15 residues. Germline V gives CDR1 SGHNT, CDR2 YYREEE (reference sequence). V was clipped by 3 bases and J by 4 bases; unmatched bases: 7. This CDR3 reads CASSSSMTGGYGYTF. The DNA for the CDR3 is TGTGCCAGCAGCTCTTCGATGACAGGGGGCTATGGCTACACCTTC.

The chain has TRBV19 and TRBJ1-1, with TRBD1 matching 7 bases. Germline values: CDR1 LNHDA, CDR2 SQIVND (reference sequence). CDR3 length: 17 residues. V was clipped by 4 bases and J by 7 bases; unmatched bases: 18. The CDR3 DNA follows: TGTGCCAGTAGTAAGGGTGGGGGAAGGGGGCCCGGATTTGAAGCTTTCTTT. It is translated as CASSKGGGRGPGFEAFF.

The chain recombines TRBV4-1 with TRBJ2-3, with D uncertain. With 0 bases removed from V and 2 bases from J, the gap between germline ends came to 9 bases. CDR1 is MGHRA and CDR2 is YSYEKL in the germline V gene. The CDR3 runs 15 residues. The CDR3 region is CASSQEFHYTDTQYF. The CDR3 DNA is TGCGCCAGCAGCCAAGAATTCCACTACACAGATACGCAGTATTTT.

The genes are TRBV27 and TRBJ2-5, with D possibly TRBD2 on 6 matching bases. V dropped 6 bases and J dropped 5 bases, with 13 bases sitting between them. The V gene's germline CDR1 is MNHEY and CDR2 SMNVEV (reference sequence). The CDR3 is 13 residues long. In nucleotides, the CDR3 is TGTGCCAGCAGGGGACTCCGGAGGGAGACCCAGTACTTC. It translates to CASRGLRRETQYF.

The rearrangement links TRBV9 to TRBJ1-2; TRBD1 matches at 9 bases. V lost 0 bases, J lost 4 bases, and 4 bases stayed unmatched. The CDR3 runs 15 residues. Germline V gene lookup returns CDR1 SGDLS and CDR2 YYNGEE. The CDR3 here is CASSVATQGAYGYTF. CDR3 in DNA: TGTGCCAGCAGCGTAGCTACACAGGGGGCCTATGGCTACACCTTC. Complete variable domain (other parts from reference TRBV9 and TRBJ1-2): DSGVTQTPKHLITATGQRVTLRCSPRSGDLSVYWYQQSLDQGLQFLIQYYNGEERAKGNILERFSAQQFPDLHSELNLSSLELGDSALYFCASSVATQGAYGYTFGSGTRLTVV.

The genes are TRBV19 and TRBJ1-1, with TRBD1 matching 9 bases. Germline loops: CDR1 LNHDA, CDR2 SQIVND (reference sequence). This CDR3 has 18 amino acids. V gave up 2 bases and J gave up 3 bases; unmatched junction bases: 13. CDR3 in DNA: TGTGCCAGTAGTATAATTATAACAGGGGGCGTGTGGCACACTGAAGCTTTCTTT. Residues: CASSIIITGGVWHTEAFF.

The chain carries TRBV6-5 and TRBJ1-2, with a weak D call TRBD1 (5 bases). The CDR3 length is 13 residues. V lost 5 bases and J 4 bases, leaving 11 bases between the germline ends. Germline CDR1 is MNHEY and CDR2 is SVGAGI. The chain's CDR3 is CASSEDRIYGYTF. The CDR3 nucleotides are TGTGCCAGCAGTGAAGACAGAATCTATGGCTACACCTTC.

This clone showed up just once. V and J are TRBV11-2 and TRBJ1-1; 9 positions match TRBD1. The J segment lost 6 bases and the V segment lost 5 bases, leaving 4 bases of the junction unmatched. The CDR3 extends over 13 amino acids. The germline CDR1 and CDR2 sequences are SGHAT and FQNNGV. The CDR3 DNA sequence: TGTGCCAGCAGCCCCGACAGGGGGGCTGAAGCTTTCTTT. This sequence encodes CASSPDRGAEAFF. The full variable domain, its missing parts supplied by reference TRBV11-2 and TRBJ1-1, is EAGVAQSPRYKIIEKRQSVAFWCNPISGHATLYWYQQILGQGPKLLIQFQNNGVVDDSQLPKDRFSAERLKGVDSTLKIQPAKLEDSAVYLCASSPDRGAEAFFGQGTRLTVV.

The chain combines TRBV7-9 with TRBJ1-2; possibly TRBD1 for D (6 bases). The CDR3 totals 15 residues. Trimming removed 1 base at V and 6 bases at J, with 15 bases between. From germline, CDR1 is SEHNR and CDR2 FQNEAQ (reference sequence). The CDR3 here is CASSLEAGGLHGYTF. CDR3 nucleotides: TGTGCCAGCAGCTTAGAAGCGGGGGGCCTTCATGGCTACACCTTC.

The chain joins TRBV7-9 to TRBJ1-1; D not resolved. Germline V lookup: CDR1 SEHNR, CDR2 FQNEAQ (reference sequence). The CDR3 contains 13 residues. V gave up 5 bases and J gave up 12 bases, with 19 bases separating them. As DNA, the CDR3 is TGTGCCAGCAGCAACGAGGAGGTCCTTCCTCCTTTCTTT. This sequence encodes CASSNEEVLPPFF.

The chain recombines TRBV7-8 with TRBJ1-1; possibly TRBD1 for D (6 bases). V lost 1 base, J lost 1 base, and 10 bases lay in between. CDR1 is SGHVS, CDR2 FQNEAQ, per germline. The CDR3 spans 15 residues. CDR3 sequence (DNA): TGTGCCAGCAGCTTAGTGGGACACTCGAACACTGAAGCTTTCTTT. This codes for CASSLVGHSNTEAFF.